These T cell receptor beta chains were read from a single sample in a study of PD-1 blockade in classical Hodgkin lymphoma. Clones were sequenced by immunoSEQ multiplex PCR, and TCRdb holds only the in-frame ones, with some missing. The repertoire includes about 32,000 clones, about 88% of them detected once, and 0.95% to 1.5% sits in the top ten. The source material was CD4+ T cells from blood. The receptor source for this set is a human donor with classical Hodgkin lymphoma. Each CDR3 is given with its conserved first and last residue. The order of the fields is V gene, J gene, CDR3 protein.

>TRBV2|TRBJ2-1
CASRGLEKQNEQFF
>TRBV6-6|TRBJ2-1
CASSDPRGFGEQFF
>TRBV2|TRBJ2-7
CASTLLRGEQYF
>TRBV10-1|TRBJ2-1
CASSETLTYNEQFF
>TRBV19|TRBJ1-3
CASSILVGPNSGNTIYF
>TRBV29-1|TRBJ2-1
CSVVGGGSSYNEQFF
>TRBV15|TRBJ2-3
CATSRDSISTDTQYF
>TRBV6-5|TRBJ2-5
CASSLLKGQETQYF
>TRBV28|TRBJ1-1
CASSYRDTEAFF
>TRBV19|TRBJ1-1
CASSPGGFGTEAFF
>TRBV10-3|TRBJ1-4
CAISMSTGTNEKLFF
>TRBV19|TRBJ1-2
CASEKGANYGYTF
>TRBV29-1|TRBJ1-1
CSASDRVGTEAFF
>TRBV6-5|TRBJ1-2
CASRKGRVANYGYTF
>TRBV6-1|TRBJ1-2
CASSTQGYGYTF
>TRBV5-6|TRBJ2-5
CASSSVLAKETQYF
>TRBV9|TRBJ2-1
CASSVGLAGAHEQFF
>TRBV5-4|TRBJ2-1
CASRLSGAPYNEQFF
>TRBV7-9|TRBJ1-2
CASSLGPGQAPHGYTF
>TRBV2|TRBJ2-4
CASSEVQVAKNIQYF
>TRBV5-4|TRBJ2-7
CASSRRGRGYEQYF
>TRBV27|TRBJ1-5
CASSSSRGGGQPQHF
>TRBV13|TRBJ1-6
CASSGGLFYSPLHF
>TRBV5-1|TRBJ2-3
CASSPWGADTQYF
>TRBV5-4|TRBJ1-1
CASSLISAAIAFF
>TRBV12-5|TRBJ2-5
CASGDGLAGQETQYF
>TRBV29-1|TRBJ2-2
CSASGRLGTGELFF
>TRBV14|TRBJ1-2
CASSLTTGGAGGYTF
>TRBV6-1|TRBJ2-3
CASRGQGTDTQYF
>TRBV5-4|TRBJ1-2
CASSLSQPFSTANYGYTF
>TRBV5-4|TRBJ2-5
CASSSGRGLAGGETQYF
>TRBV4-1|TRBJ1-4
CASSHPRRGLPTNEKLFF
>TRBV27|TRBJ2-1
CASSSRSSGNEQFF